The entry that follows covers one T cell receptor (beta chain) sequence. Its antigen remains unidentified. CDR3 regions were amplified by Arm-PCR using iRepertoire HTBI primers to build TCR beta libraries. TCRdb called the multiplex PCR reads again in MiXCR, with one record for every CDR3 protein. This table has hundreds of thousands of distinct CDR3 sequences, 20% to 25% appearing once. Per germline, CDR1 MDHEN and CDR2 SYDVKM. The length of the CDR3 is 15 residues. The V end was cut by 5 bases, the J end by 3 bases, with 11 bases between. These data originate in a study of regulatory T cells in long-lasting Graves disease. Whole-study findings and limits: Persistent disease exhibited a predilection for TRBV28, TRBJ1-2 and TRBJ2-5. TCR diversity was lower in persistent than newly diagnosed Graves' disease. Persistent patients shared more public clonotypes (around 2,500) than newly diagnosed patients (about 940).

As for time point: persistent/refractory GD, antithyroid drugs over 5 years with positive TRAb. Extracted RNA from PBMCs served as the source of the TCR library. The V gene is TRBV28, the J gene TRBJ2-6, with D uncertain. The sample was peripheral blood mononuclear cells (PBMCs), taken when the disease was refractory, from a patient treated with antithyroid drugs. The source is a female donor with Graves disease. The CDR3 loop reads CASSRLISGANVLTF. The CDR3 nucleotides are TGTGCCAGCAGTCGGCTAATTAGTGGGGCCAACGTCCTGACTTTC. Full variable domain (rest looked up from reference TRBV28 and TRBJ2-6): DVKVTQSSRYLVKRTGEKVFLECVQDMDHENMFWYRQDPGLGLRLIYFSYDVKMKEKGDIPEGYSVSREKKERFSLILESASTNQTSMYLCASSRLISGANVLTFGAGSRLTVL.